The present T cell receptor (beta chain) was sequenced within a study of blood T cell repertoires in COVID-19. Turning to the study itself: Sources were T cells, B-cell-depleted T cells, or PBMCs; the material itself was cDNA or gDNA.

This clone came up a few times. Original analysis: Estimation of nucleated cell counts was performed using reference gene primer amplification. Repertoires were generated with immunoSEQ multiplex PCR, while TCRdb's copy carries only in-frame clones and drops some. The V and J calls and clone size were taken over from that table, and D and trimming were inferred from the DNA. The top ten hold 2.2% of the sample, which has roughly 220,000 clones, just over 85% seen once. From germline, CDR1 is LNHDA and CDR2 SQIVND (reference sequence). The CDR3 loop spans 13 amino acids. Losses at the gene ends were 5 bases for V and 7 bases for J; bases not matched to a gene: 5.

The clonotype originates from a young man who had recovered from COVID-19. This chain joins TRBV19 and TRBJ1-5; 7 bases are shared with TRBD1. The sequenced sample consisted of peripheral blood. In DNA, the CDR3 is TGTGCCAGTAGTTCTCAGGGGGGACAGCCCCAGCATTTT. The encoded protein is CASSSQGGQPQHF. Filled out from reference TRBV19 and TRBJ1-5, the complete variable domain reads DGGITQSPKYLFRKEGQNVTLSCEQNLNHDAMYWYRQDPGQGLRLIYYSQIVNDFQKGDIAEGYSVSREKKESFPLTVTSAQKNPTAFYLCASSSQGGQPQHFGDGTRLSIL.